This TCR beta chain was identified in a study of memory CD4+ T cells and cytomegalovirus serostatus. Study-wide points: Suggested: most of the CMV-linked TCR signature lies in CD4+ memory cells.

As to this clone: No antigen is known for it.

The CDR3 has 14 amino acids. Deletions cut 5 bases from V and 1 base from J, with 9 bases between. CDR1 and CDR2 from the germline V gene are LNHDA and SQIVND (reference sequence). Per the original data handling: Out-of-frame sequences were removed, leaving 2 million to 2.5 million distinct TCRbeta sequences. Repertoires were generated with immunoSEQ multiplex PCR, while TCRdb's copy carries only in-frame clones and drops some. V, J and clone size were drawn from that table, and D and trimming were deduced from the DNA. The repertoire includes 40,000 to 45,000 clones, more than 65% of them detected once, and approximately 1.8% sits in the top ten. The sort gate was single viable CD3+CD4+CD8-CD45RO+ cells for memory CD4+ T cells. CMV serostatus came from serum IgG against pp150, pp28, p38, p52.

The sequence was obtained from an adult in good health and CMV-seronegative. The material sequenced was memory CD4+ T cells from blood. The V call is TRBV19, the J call TRBJ1-5; D is unresolved. In nucleotides, the CDR3 is TGTGCCAGTAGTTTAGGACGGAGCAATCAGCCCCAGCATTTT. Protein product: CASSLGRSNQPQHF.